This T cell receptor (beta chain) was profiled in a study of CD8+ T cells in alopecia areata. In this sample, this clone turned up a few times. Germline is not matched at one junction end, which may reflect a read error. Investigators isolated RNA and reverse transcribed it into cDNA to act as the sequencing template. Libraries were prepared by immunoSEQ multiplex PCR; TCRdb keeps only in-frame clonotypes and omits some of them. The sample yields about 200,000 clones, more than 55% seen once. The CDR3 is 12 residues long. The germline gives CDR1 LGHNT, CDR2 FRNRAP. The sequence was collected from a human donor in good health. The sequenced material came from CD8+ T cells sorted from blood. This rearrangement joins TRBV12-5 to TRBJ2-7; D possibly corresponds to TRBD1 (6 bases). This CDR3 reads CASGPSRDNPDF. Written as DNA, the CDR3 is TGTGCTAGTGGCCCCTCTAGGGACAACCCTGACTTC.